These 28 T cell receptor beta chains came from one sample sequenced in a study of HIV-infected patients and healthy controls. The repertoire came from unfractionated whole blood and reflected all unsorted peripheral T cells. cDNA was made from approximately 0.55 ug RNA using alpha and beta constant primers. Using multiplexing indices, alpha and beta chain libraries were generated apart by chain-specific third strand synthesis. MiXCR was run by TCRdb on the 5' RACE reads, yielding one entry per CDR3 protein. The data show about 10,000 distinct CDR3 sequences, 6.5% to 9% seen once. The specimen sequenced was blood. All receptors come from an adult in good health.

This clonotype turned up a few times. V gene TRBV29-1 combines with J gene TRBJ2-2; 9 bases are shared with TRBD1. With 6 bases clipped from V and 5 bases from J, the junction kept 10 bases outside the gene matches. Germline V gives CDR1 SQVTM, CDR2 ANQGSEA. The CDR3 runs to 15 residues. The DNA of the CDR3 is TGCAGCGTCTCTACCGGGACAGGGTGGACCGGGGAGCTGTTTTTT. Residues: CSVSTGTGWTGELFF.

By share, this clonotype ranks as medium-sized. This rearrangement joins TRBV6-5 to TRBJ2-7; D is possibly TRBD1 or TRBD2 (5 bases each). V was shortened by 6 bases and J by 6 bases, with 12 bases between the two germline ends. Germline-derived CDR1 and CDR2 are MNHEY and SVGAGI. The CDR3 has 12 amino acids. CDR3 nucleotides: TGTGCCAGCAGCCGGGAAGGGGCCGAGCAGTACTTC. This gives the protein CASSREGAEQYF.

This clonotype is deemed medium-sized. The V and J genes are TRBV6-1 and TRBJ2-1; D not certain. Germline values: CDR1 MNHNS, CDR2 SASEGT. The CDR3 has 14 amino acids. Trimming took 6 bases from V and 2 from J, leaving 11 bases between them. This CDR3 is CASRVKSTYNEQFF. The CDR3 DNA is TGTGCCAGCAGGGTCAAAAGTACCTACAATGAGCAGTTCTTC.

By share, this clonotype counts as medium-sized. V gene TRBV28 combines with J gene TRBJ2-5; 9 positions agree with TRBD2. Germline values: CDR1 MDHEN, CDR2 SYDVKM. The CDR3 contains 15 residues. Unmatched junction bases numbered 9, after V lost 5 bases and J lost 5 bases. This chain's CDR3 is CASSPRKSGRETQYF. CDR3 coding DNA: TGTGCCAGCAGTCCTCGGAAGAGCGGGAGGGAGACCCAGTACTTC.

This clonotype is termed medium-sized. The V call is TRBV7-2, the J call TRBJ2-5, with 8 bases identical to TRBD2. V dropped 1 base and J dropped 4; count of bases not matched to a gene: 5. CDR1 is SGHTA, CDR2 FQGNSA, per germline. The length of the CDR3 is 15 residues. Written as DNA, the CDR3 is TGTGCCAGCAGCTTAGTAGGCCTAGCGGGAGAGACCCAGTACTTC. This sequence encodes CASSLVGLAGETQYF. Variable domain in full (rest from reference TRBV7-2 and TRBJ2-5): GAGVSQSPSNKVTEKGKDVELRCDPISGHTALYWYRQSLGQGLEFLIYFQGNSAPDKSGLPSDRFSAERTGGSVSTLTIQRTQQEDSAVYLCASSLVGLAGETQYFGPGTRLLVL.

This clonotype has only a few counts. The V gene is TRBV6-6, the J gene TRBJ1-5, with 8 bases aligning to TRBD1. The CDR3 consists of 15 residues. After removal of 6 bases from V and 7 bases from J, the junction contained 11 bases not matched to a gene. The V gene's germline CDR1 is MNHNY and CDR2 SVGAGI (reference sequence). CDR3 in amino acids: CASRPPGGQLQPQHF. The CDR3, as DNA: TGTGCCAGCAGACCCCCAGGGGGCCAGCTACAGCCCCAGCATTTT.

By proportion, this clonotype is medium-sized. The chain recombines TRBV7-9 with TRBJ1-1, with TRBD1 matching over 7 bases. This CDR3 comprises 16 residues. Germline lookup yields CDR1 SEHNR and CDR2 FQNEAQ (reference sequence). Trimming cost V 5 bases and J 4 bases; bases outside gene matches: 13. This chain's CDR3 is CASSARQGPQVTEAFF. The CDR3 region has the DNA TGTGCCAGCAGCGCCCGACAGGGACCCCAAGTCACTGAAGCTTTCTTT.

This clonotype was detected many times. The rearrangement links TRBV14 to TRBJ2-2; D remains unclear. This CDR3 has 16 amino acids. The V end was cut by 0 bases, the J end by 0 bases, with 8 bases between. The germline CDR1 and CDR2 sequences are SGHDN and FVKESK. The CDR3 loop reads CASSQERLANTGELFF. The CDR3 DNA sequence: TGTGCCAGCAGCCAAGAACGTTTGGCGAACACCGGGGAGCTGTTTTTT.

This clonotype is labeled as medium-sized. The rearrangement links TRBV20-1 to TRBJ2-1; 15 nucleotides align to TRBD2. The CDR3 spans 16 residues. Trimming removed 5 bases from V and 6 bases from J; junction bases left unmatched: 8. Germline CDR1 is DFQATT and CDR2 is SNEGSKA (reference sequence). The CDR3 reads CSARPGTSGRPNEQFF. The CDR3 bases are TGCAGTGCTCGTCCCGGGACTAGCGGGAGGCCCAATGAGCAGTTCTTC.

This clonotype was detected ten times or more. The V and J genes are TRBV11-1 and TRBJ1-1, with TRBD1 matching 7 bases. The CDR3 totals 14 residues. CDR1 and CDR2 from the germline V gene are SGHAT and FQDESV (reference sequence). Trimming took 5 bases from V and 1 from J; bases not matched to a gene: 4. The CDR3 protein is CASSTDRANTEAFF. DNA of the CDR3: TGTGCCAGCAGCACTGACAGGGCGAACACTGAAGCTTTCTTT.

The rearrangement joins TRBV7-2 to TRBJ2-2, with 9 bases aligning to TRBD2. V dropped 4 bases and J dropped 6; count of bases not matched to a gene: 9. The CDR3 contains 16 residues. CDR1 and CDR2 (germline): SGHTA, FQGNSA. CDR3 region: CASSYQGAGGPGELFF. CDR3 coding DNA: TGTGCCAGCAGCTACCAAGGAGCGGGAGGCCCCGGGGAGCTGTTTTTT.

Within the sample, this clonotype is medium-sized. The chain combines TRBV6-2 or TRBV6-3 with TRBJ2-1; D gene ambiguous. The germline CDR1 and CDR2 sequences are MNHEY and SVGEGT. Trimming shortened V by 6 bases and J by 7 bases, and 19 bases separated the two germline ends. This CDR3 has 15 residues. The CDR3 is CASSRSRSGTNEQFF. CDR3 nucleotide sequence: TGTGCCAGCAGCCGGTCTAGGTCTGGTACAAATGAGCAGTTCTTC.

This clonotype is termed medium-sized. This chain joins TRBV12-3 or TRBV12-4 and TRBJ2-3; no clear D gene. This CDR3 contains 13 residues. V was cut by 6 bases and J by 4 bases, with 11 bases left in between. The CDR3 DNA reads TGTGCCAGCAGCTCCCCGTTTTCAGATACGCAGTATTTT. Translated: CASSSPFSDTQYF.

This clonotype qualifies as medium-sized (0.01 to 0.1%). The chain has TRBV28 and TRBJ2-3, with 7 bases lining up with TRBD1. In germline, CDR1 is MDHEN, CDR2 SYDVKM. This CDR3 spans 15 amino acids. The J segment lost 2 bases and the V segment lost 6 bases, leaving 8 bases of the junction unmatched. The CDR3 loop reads CASRDRDSYTDTQYF. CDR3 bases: TGTGCCAGCAGGGACCGGGACAGTTACACAGATACGCAGTATTTT.

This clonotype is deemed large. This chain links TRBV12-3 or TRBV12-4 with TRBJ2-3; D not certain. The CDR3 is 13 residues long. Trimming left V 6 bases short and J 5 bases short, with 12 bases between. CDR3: CASRDRAIDTQYF. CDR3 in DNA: TGTGCCAGCAGGGACCGGGCGATAGATACGCAGTATTTT.

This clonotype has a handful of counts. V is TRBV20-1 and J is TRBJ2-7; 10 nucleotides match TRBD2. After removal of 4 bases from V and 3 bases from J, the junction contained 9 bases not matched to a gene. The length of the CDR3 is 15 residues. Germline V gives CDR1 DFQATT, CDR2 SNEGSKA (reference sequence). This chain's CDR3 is CSAKVGLAAHYEQYF. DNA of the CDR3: TGCAGTGCTAAAGTCGGACTAGCGGCCCACTACGAGCAGTACTTC.

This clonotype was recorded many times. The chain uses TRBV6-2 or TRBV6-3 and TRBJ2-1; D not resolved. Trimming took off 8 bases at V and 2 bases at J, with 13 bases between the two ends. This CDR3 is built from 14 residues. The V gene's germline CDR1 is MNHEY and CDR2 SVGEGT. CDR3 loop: CASQLTSAYNEQFF. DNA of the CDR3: TGTGCCAGCCAGCTGACCAGTGCCTACAATGAGCAGTTCTTC.

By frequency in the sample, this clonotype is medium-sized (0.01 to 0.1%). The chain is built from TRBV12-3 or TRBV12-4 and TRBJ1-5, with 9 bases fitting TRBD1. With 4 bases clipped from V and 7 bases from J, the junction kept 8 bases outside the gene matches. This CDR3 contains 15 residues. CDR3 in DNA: TGTGCCAGCAGTTCGGGGGACAGGGTGGGACAGCCCCAGCATTTT. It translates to CASSSGDRVGQPQHF.

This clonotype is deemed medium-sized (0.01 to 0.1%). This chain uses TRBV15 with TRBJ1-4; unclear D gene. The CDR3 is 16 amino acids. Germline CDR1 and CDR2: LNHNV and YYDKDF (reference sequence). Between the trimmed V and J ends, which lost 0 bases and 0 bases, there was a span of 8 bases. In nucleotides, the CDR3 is TGTGCCACCAGCAGAGATTACGGAGCAACTAATGAAAAACTGTTTTTT. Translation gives CATSRDYGATNEKLFF.

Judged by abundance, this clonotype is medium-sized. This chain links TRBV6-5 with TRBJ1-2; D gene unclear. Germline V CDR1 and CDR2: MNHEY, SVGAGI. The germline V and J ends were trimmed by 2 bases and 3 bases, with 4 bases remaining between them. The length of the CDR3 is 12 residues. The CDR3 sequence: CASSYGDYGYTF. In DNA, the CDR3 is TGTGCCAGCAGTTACGGCGACTATGGCTACACCTTC.

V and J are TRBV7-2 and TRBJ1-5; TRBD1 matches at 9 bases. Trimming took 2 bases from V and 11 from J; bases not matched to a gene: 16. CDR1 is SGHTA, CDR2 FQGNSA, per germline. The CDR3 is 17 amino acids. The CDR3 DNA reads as TGTGCCAGCAGCTTAAGCAAACCGTGGACAGGGGTAAGCGCCCAGCATTTT. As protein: CASSLSKPWTGVSAQHF.

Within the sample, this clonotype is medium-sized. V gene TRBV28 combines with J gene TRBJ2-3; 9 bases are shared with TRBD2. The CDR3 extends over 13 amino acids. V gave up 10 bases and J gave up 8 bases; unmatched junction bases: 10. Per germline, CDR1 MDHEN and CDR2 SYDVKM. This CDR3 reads CATGLAGDGTQYF. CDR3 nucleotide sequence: TGTGCCACGGGCTTAGCGGGAGACGGTACGCAGTATTTT.

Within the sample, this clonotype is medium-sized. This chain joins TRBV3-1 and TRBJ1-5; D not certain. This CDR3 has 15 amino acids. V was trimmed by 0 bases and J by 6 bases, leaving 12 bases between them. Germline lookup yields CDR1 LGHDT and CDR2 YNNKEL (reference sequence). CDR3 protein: CASSQDFVVGQPQHF. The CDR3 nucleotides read TGTGCCAGCAGCCAAGATTTCGTCGTGGGTCAGCCCCAGCATTTT.

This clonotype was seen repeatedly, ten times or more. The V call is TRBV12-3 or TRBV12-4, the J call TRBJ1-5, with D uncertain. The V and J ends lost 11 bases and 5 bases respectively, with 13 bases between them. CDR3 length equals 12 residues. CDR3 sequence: CASRGEDQPQHF. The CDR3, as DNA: TGTGCCTCCCGAGGTGAAGATCAGCCCCAGCATTTT.

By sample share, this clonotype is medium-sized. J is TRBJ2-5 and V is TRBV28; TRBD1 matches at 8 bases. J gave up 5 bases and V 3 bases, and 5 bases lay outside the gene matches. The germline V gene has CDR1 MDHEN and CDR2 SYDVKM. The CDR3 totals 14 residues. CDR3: CASSFKTGVETQYF. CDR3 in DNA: TGTGCCAGCAGTTTCAAGACAGGGGTGGAGACCCAGTACTTC.

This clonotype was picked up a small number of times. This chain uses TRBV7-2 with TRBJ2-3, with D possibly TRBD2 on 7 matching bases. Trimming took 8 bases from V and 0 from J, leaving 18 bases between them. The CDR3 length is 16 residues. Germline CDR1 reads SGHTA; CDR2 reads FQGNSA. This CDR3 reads CASYLRGGGSTDTQYF. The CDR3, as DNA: TGTGCCAGCTACTTGCGAGGGGGAGGGAGCACAGATACGCAGTATTTT.

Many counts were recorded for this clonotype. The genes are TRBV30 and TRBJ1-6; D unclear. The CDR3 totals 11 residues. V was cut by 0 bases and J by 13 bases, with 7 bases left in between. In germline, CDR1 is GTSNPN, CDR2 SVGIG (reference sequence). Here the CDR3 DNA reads TGTGCCTGGAGTGTACTGGGGCCCCTCCACTTT. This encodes CAWSVLGPLHF.

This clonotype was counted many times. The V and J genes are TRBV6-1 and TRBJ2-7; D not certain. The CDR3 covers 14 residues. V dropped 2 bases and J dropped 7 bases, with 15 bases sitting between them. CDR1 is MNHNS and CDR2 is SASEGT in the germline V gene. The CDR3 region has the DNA TGTGCCAGCAGTGAATCTCGGTCCGACTTGGAGCAGTACTTC. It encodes CASSESRSDLEQYF.